This T cell receptor (beta chain) was identified during a study of CD8+ T cells in alopecia areata. From germline, CDR1 is MDHEN and CDR2 SYDVKM. V gave up 7 bases and J gave up 0 bases, with 12 bases separating them. This CDR3 comprises 14 residues. In each case, RNA was isolated and then reverse transcribed into cDNA as the sequencing template. Profiling relied on immunoSEQ multiplex PCR, and the TCRdb table lists in-frame clones only, not all of them. The sample shows about 150,000 clones, roughly 44% of them seen only once. This clone appeared a few times. This TCR was recovered from a human donor with alopecia areata. Input material: CD4+ T cells sorted from blood. The V call is TRBV28, the J call TRBJ1-1; D gene uncertain. For the CDR3, the DNA is TGTGCCAGCAACCTTGGAGGGATGAACACTGAAGCTTTCTTT. It specifies CASNLGGMNTEAFF. Filled out from reference TRBV28 and TRBJ1-1, the complete variable domain reads DVKVTQSSRYLVKRTGEKVFLECVQDMDHENMFWYRQDPGLGLRLIYFSYDVKMKEKGDIPEGYSVSREKKERFSLILESASTNQTSMYLCASNLGGMNTEAFFGQGTRLTVV.